What follows are 4 T cell receptor beta chains derived from one specimen sequenced in a study of cytomegalovirus exposure and HLA in healthy donors (dated by TCRdb to about 2017). Receptor amplification or capture employed the immunoSEQ multiplex PCR assay. For the multiplex PCR, a mixture combining 60 forward primers for TCR Vbeta segments and 13 reverse primers for TCR Jbeta segments was used. TCRdb limited this immuneACCESS table to in-frame rearrangements with V and J called. A share of clones is missing; checked studies link under half to unresolved V genes, and the rest is unexplained. The sample yields tens of thousands of clones; 65% to 80% were counted once. The ten top clones hold around 2.5% of the sample. Sequenced material: PBMCs. The receptors stem from a young man in good health and CMV-seronegative.

V gene TRBV29-1 combines with J gene TRBJ1-1; D unresolved. The CDR3 loop spans 12 amino acids. The germline CDR1 and CDR2 sequences are SQVTM and ANQGSEA. Between the trimmed V and J ends, which lost 4 bases and 8 bases, there was a span of 14 bases. The CDR3: CSVAGQTLEAFF. CDR3 in DNA: TGCAGCGTTGCTGGGCAGACACTCGAAGCTTTCTTT.

V gene TRBV6-5 combines with J gene TRBJ1-1, with D perhaps matching TRBD1 (5 bases). This CDR3 region has 16 residues. Trimming took 0 bases from V and 3 from J, leaving 14 bases between them. Germline CDR1 is MNHEY and CDR2 is SVGAGI. In DNA form, the CDR3 reads TGTGCCAGCAGTTACTCCCGACAGTTCGGTGACACTGAAGCTTTCTTT. This gives the protein CASSYSRQFGDTEAFF.

V usage is TRBV6-1 and J usage is TRBJ2-3; maybe TRBD2 (5 bases). V lost 6 bases to trimming and J lost 2 bases, with 12 bases between them. Germline values: CDR1 MNHNS, CDR2 SASEGT. This CDR3 region has 14 residues. The CDR3 region has the DNA TGTGCCAGCAGAGAACGAGGGATCACAGATACGCAGTATTTT. Translation: CASRERGITDTQYF.

The chain is built from TRBV7-9 and TRBJ1-6; no reliable D call. The CDR3 has 14 residues. Germline V lookup: CDR1 SEHNR, CDR2 FQNEAQ (reference sequence). V shed 0 bases and J shed 5 bases, with 5 bases lying between them. DNA of the CDR3: TGTGCCAGCAGCTTAGCCGGGGATAATTCACCCCTCCACTTT. Its protein is CASSLAGDNSPLHF.